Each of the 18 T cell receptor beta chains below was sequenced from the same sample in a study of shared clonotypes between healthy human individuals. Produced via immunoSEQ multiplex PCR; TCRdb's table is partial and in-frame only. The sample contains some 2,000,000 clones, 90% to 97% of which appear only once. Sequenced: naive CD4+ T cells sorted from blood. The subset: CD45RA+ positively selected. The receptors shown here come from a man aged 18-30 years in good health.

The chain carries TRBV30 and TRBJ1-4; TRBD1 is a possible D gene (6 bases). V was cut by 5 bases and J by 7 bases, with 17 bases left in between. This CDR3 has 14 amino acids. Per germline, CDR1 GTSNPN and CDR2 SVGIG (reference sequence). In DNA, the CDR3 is TGTGCCTGGGACCCCGTGGGGGCGGGTGAAAAACTGTTTTTT. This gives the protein CAWDPVGAGEKLFF.

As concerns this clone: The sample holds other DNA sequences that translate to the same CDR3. The CDR3 DNA reads TGTGCCAGCAGCCTTGGACGGGGGAGGGAAAAACTGTTTTTT. Residues: CASSLGRGREKLFF. The chain is built from TRBV28 and TRBJ1-4; TRBD1 is a possible D gene (5 bases). Germline V gives CDR1 MDHEN, CDR2 SYDVKM. Trimming stripped 6 bases from V and 8 bases from J, with 16 bases between. The CDR3 sequence is 14 residues long.

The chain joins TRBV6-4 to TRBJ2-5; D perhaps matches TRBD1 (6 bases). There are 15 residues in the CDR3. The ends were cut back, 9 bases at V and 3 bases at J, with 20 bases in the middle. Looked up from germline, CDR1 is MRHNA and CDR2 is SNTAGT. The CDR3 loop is CASERTAGQKETQYF. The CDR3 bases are TGTGCCAGTGAGAGGACAGCCGGACAAAAAGAGACCCAGTACTTC.

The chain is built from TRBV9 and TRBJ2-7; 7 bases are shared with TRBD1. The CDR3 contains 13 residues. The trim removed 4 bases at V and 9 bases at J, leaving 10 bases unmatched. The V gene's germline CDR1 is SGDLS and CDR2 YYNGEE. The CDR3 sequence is CASSNLGQVMQYF. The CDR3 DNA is TGTGCCAGCAGCAACCTAGGACAGGTCATGCAGTACTTC.

For the CDR3, the DNA is TGCGCCAGCAGCTTATCCGACCCCCCAGCTTTCTTT. Its protein product is CASSLSDPPAFF. The V gene is TRBV5-1, the J gene TRBJ1-1; D uncertain. Germline CDR1 SGHRS, CDR2 YFSETQ. Trimming cost V 2 bases and J 10 bases, with 12 bases left between them. The CDR3 is 12 residues long.

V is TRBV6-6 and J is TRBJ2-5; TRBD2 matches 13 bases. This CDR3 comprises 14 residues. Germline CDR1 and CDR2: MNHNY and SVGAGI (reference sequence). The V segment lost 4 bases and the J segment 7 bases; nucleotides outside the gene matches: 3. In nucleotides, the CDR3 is TGTGCCAGCAGTTGGACTAGCGGGAGTCCGACCCAGTACTTC. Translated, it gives CASSWTSGSPTQYF.

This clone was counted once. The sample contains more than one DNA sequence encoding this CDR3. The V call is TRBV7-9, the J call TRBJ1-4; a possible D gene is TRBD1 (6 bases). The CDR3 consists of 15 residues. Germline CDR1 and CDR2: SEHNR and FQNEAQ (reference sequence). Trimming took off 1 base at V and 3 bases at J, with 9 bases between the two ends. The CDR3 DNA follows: TGTGCCAGCAGCTTAGGAGGGACATCTAATGAAAAACTGTTTTTT. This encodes CASSLGGTSNEKLFF.

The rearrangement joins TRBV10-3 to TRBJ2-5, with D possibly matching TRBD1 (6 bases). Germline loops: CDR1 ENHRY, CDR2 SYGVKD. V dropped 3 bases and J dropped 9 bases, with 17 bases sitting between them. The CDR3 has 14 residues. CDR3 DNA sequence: TGTGCCATCAGTGACATAGACAGGTTTGAGGCCCAGTACTTC. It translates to CAISDIDRFEAQYF.

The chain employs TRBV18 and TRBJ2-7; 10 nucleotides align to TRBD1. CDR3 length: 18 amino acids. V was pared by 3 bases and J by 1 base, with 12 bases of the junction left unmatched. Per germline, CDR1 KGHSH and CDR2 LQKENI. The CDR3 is CASSPQRRDRGVSYEQYF. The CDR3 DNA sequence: TGTGCCAGCTCACCCCAACGCCGGGACAGGGGTGTTTCCTACGAGCAGTACTTC.

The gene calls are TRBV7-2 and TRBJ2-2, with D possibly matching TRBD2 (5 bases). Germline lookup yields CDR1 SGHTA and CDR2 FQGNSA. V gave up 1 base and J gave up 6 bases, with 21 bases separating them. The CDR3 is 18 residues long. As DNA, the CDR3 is TGTGCCAGCAGCTTAGTCACTTTGGCTAGCCGAGACCCCGGGGAGCTGTTTTTT. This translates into CASSLVTLASRDPGELFF.

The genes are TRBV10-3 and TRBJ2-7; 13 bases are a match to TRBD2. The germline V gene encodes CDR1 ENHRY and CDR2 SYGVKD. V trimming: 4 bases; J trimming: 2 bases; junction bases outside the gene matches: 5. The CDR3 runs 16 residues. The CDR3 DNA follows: TGTGCCATCAGTGCCGGACTAGCGGGAGATCCCTACGAGCAGTACTTC. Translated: CAISAGLAGDPYEQYF.

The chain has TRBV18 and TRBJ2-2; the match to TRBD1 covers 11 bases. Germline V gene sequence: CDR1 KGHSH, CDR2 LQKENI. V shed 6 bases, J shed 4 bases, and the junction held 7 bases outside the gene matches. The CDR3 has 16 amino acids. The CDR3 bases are TGTGCCAGCTCGCGGACCGGGACAGGGGGCACCGGGGAGCTGTTTTTT. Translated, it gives CASSRTGTGGTGELFF. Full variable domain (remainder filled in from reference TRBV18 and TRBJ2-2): NAGVMQNPRHLVRRRGQEARLRCSPMKGHSHVYWYRQLPEEGLKFMVYLQKENIIDESGMPKERFSAEFPKEGPSILRIQQVVRGDSAAYFCASSRTGTGGTGELFFGEGSRLTVL.

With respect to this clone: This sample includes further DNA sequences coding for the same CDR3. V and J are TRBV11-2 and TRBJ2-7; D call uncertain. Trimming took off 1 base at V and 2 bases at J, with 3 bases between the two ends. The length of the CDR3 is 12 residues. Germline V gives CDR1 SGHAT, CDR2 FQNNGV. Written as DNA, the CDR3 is TGTGCCAGCAGCTTAGTGCCCTACGAGCAGTACTTC. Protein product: CASSLVPYEQYF.

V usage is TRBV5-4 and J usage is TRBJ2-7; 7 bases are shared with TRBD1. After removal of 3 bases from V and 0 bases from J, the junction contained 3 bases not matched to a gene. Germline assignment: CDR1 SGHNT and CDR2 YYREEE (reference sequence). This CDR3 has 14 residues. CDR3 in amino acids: CASSSTGISYEQYF. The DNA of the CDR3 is TGTGCCAGCAGCTCGACAGGGATCTCCTACGAGCAGTACTTC.

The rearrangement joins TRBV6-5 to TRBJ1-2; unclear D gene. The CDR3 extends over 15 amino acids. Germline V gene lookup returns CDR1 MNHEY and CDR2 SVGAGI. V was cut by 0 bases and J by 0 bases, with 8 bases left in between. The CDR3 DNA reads TGTGCCAGCAGTTACTCTCCAGGACCTAACTATGGCTACACCTTC. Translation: CASSYSPGPNYGYTF.

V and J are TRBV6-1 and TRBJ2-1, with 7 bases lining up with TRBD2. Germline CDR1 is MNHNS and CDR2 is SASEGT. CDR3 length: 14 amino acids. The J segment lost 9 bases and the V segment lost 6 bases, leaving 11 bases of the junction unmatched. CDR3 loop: CASRDPGGRFEQFF. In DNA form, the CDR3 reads TGTGCCAGCAGGGATCCGGGCGGGAGATTTGAGCAGTTCTTC.

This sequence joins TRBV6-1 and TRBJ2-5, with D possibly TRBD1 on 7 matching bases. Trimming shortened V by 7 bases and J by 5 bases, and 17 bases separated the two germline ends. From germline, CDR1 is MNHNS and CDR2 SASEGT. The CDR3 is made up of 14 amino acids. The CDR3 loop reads CASNSRGVLETQYF. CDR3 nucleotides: TGTGCCAGCAACTCCAGGGGGGTGTTGGAGACCCAGTACTTC.

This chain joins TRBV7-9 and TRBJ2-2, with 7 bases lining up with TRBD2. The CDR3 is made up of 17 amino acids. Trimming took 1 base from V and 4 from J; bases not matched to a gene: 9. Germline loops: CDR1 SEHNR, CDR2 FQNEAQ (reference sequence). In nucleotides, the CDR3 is TGTGCCAGCAGCTTAGACGGGGCTAGCGGCTTCACCGGGGAGCTGTTTTTT. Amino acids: CASSLDGASGFTGELFF.